This T cell receptor (beta chain) stems from a study of shared clonotypes between healthy human individuals. Study background: A couple of women and three men aged 18 to 49 served as donors.

There are 12 residues in the CDR3. Between the trimmed V and J ends, which lost 9 bases and 11 bases, there was a span of 19 bases. CDR1 and CDR2 from the germline V gene are MNHEY and SVGAGI. Assay used: immunoSEQ multiplex PCR; TCRdb lists only in-frame clones, some missing. The sample comprises about 650,000 clones, 95% of which are singletons, and 0.095% to 0.12% rests with the top ten. CD45RO-negative, CCR7-positively selected cells formed the naive CD8 fraction, excluding terminally differentiated effector memory CD45RA+ cells. This TCR was recovered from a woman aged 30 to 39 in good health. Sequenced input: naive CD8+ T cells sorted from blood. This chain connects TRBV6-5 to TRBJ1-1; D may be TRBD1 (5 bases). CDR3 sequence: CASAGVGGGAFF. In nucleotides, the CDR3 is TGTGCCAGTGCGGGAGTCGGTGGGGGGGCTTTCTTT.